The following is a TCR beta chain sequence with its context. By how much of the sample it makes up, this clonotype is medium-sized (0.01 to 0.1%). It lacks a known antigen. Base qualities are not at hand, and no much larger clone is one base apart. Naive CD4+ T cells were purified with the Miltenyi Naive CD4+ T Cell Isolation kit, with Tregs depleted using CD25 microbeads. Tumor tissue and lymph nodes obtained from ipsilateral axillary dissection were perfused with PBS, minced and then digested with collagenase I and hyaluronidase. FACS confirmed that the sorted cell populations were more than 90% pure. The data stem from a study (dated by TCRdb to between 2015 and 2017). Context from the whole study: The study examined whether tumor-infiltrating Tregs in breast cancer are drawn from blood Tregs or arise in situ by conversion from other CD4+ T cell subsets. Results and caveats for the whole study, not just this receptor: Tumor memory CD4+ T cell TCR gene usage was found to cluster with blood and lymph node memory CD4+ cells and with lymph node naive CD4+ cells. The greatest overlap of tumor-infiltrating Treg TCR alpha and beta sequences was with tumor naive CD4+ T cells, followed next by blood naive CD4+ T cells. Across about 20 patients, roughly 13% of tumor Treg TRBV12-4/TRBJ1-2 sequences were shared with naive CD4+ cells, compared with less than 2.3% shared with blood Tregs or memory cells. The larger-cohort validation was restricted to a single TCR beta V-J rearrangement rather than whole repertoires.

The library was generated by multiplex PCR. This sample was sequenced with an Ion Torrent PGM. Adaptor-ligated barcode primers were used to amplify TRBV12-4/TRBJ1-2 clonotypes in the roughly 23-patient analysis. The Ion Personal Genome Machine system was used to sequence the TRBV12-4/TRBJ1-2 amplicons from the roughly 24-patient cohort. Under the source paper's analysis protocol: Sequencing data were pooled across the five patients for each of nine subset-tissue groups and compared by unsupervised clustering of TCR gene usage. Repertoire similarity was calculated with the Morisita-Horn index, weighting shared sequences by their contribution to each repertoire. TCRdb cleaned the public reads at Q25 with fastp, built clones with MiXCR and kept in-frame beta chains. When rows share a CDR3 protein, they turn into one entry using the most common DNA and genes. TCRdb's processing, not the study's, gives the V and J calls here. In all, the sample holds some 700 distinct CDR3 sequences, and around 27% of those were seen once. 17% of the sample comes from the top ten.

The CDR3 holds 13 amino acids from the cysteine to the phenylalanine. CDR3 DNA is the only sequence kept; it has 39 bases, read in frame from the first base. Trimming removed 7 bases from V and 2 bases from J, leaving 11 bases between the germline ends. This clonotype was sampled from a female donor with breast cancer. Material: tumor-infiltrating naive CD4+ T cells sorted from the breast tumor. The sample's cell subset or site label is to be understood as: naive CD4+ T cells, CD4+CD45RA+CD25-. This chain joins TRBV12-3 or TRBV12-4 to TRBJ1-2; no confident D gene assignment can be made. The CDR3: CASTGSPNYGYTF. Read as DNA, the sequence is TGTGCCAGCACCGGGTCACCAAACTATGGCTACACCTTC.